This TCR beta chain comes out of a study of tumor-infiltrating lymphocytes in primary liver carcinoma (dated by TCRdb to the late 2010s). With regard to the full study: Hepatocellular carcinoma (four) or combined HCC and intrahepatic cholangiocarcinoma (one) was present in the five patients, who were three men and two women aged 30 to 69 years. Tumors of the five patients were stage T1-T3 N0M0 with maximum diameters of about 4.2 to 10 cm. Roughly 3.65 to 8 million productive TCRbeta reads were obtained per sample, and no significant difference in read depth was found between tissue types. TCRbeta repertoire sequencing, expression microarrays and whole-exome sequencing were combined in the study across five regions of each liver tumor, with adjacent normal tissue and blood also included. A total of 35 specimens from 5 patients, comprising approximately 25 tumor regions, 5 adjacent noncancerous liver tissues and 5 peripheral blood samples, were covered by TCRbeta repertoire sequencing. To link TCRbeta repertoire diversity to the local molecular phenotype, the 20 to 25 tumor region samples were profiled with Agilent mRNA microarrays. High reproducibility was observed for the technical replicate repertoires, with mean shared-clone rates approximately 0.9 and correlation coefficients above 0.95.

CDR1 and CDR2 are drawn from the germline V gene: SGHAT, FQNNGV. From cysteine to phenylalanine, the CDR3 is 17 amino acids long. Just the 51-base CDR3 DNA is kept, in frame starting at base 1. In regard to this clonotype: Its antigen is still unknown. The junction departs from germline at one end; a sequencing error may be responsible.

General conclusions and limits of the study: Only the TCR beta chain was sequenced, so true repertoire diversity is likely underestimated because unpaired alpha chains were not captured. Only a few patients were included in the study, and the authors note that the findings should be validated in a larger study. Only roughly 7-24% of top clones appeared in all five regions of a tumor, which suggests that tumor-infiltrating T cells are spatially heterogeneous. Compared with blood, tumors had a significantly larger share of the repertoire taken up by the top 250 clones (p = 0.039). Since the samples were bulk and unsorted, there was no way to compare CD4+ and CD8+ T cell repertoires. Repertoire overlap was found to be higher between tumor regions (mean roughly 36%) than between tumor-adjacent (around 17%) or tumor-blood (14%) pairs, consistent with antigen-driven expansion.

A constant-region primer and ProtoScript II reverse transcriptase were used to reverse-transcribe TCRbeta-specific cDNA from 500 ng total RNA. Construction of the TCRbeta libraries relied on three nested rounds of multiplex PCR, following a slightly modified ARM-PCR procedure. Each of the first two PCR rounds ran for 9 to 10 cycles using multiplex TRBV1-TRBV30 forward primers together with a Cbeta reverse primer. Sample barcodes and Illumina adapters were added in a final 25-cycle PCR with Deep VentR polymerase. Before sequencing, amplicons of 200-500 bp were purified from gel using a QIAquick gel extraction kit. An Illumina HiSeq 2500 was used to sequence the TCRbeta amplicons with 250-bp paired-end reads. Per the authors' processing: To recover full CDR3 sequences, reads were quality-trimmed using Trimmomatic v0.33 and paired reads were then merged using FLASH v1.2.11. V, D and J germline segments were assigned to the rearranged TCRbeta sequences by MiGEC v1.2.1b. VDJtools v1.0.0 computed clonotype statistics and Shannon-Wiener diversity indices. Except for diversity analysis, only the 250 most abundant clonotypes of each sample were used in subsequent analyses to reduce sampling bias. TCRdb's own reprocessing of the public reads used fastp at Q25 and MiXCR and kept productive beta chains. Each record represents a unique CDR3 protein, reported with the most common genes and DNA among its rows. TCRdb's processing, not the authors' own work, is the source of the V and J calls. In this sample the table shows roughly 80,000 distinct CDR3 sequences, approximately 77% of which occur a single time. The top ten hold less than 20% of the sample.

Without any cell sorting, total RNA and DNA were co-extracted from approximately 22-30 mg of bulk tissue using the AllPrep DNA/RNA mini kit. Between late 2015 and early 2016, roughly five patients in China with histopathologically diagnosed primary liver carcinoma had their tumors surgically resected. Patients had chronic HBV infection and were treatment-naive at sampling. Five spatially separated regions were sampled per tumor: superior, inferior, left-lateral and right-lateral poles, plus the tumor centre. More than 80% viable tumor cells were found by histology in every tumor sample. Each fresh piece of tumor and adjacent tissue was cut in two, with one half stored in RNAlater at -80 degrees C and the other half sent for histology.

This sequence originates from a middle-aged man with primary liver carcinoma and hepatitis B virus infection. The sample taken for sequencing was liver tumor tissue from sampling region 1. In the paper's terms, the cell subset or site label means: tumor region T1, superior pole. The V and J genes are TRBV11-2 and TRBJ2-5; the D gene cannot be named for sure. The DNA is TGTGCCAGCAGCTTAGCCAGTGGGTGCAGTCGGCAAGGGACCCAGTACTTC. The encoded protein is CASSLASGCSRQGTQYF.